Following are 20 T cell receptor beta chains from one sample sequenced in a study of T cells in Graves' hyperthyroidism and ophthalmopathy. Amplified TCR beta CDR3 regions came from RNA transcripts. The HTBI set primed first-round TCR CDR3 RT-PCR. TCRdb redid the calling of the multiplex PCR reads with MiXCR, one entry per CDR3 protein. Here the sample spans 300,000 to 400,000 distinct CDR3 sequences, around a fifth being singletons. The sequenced sample was blood. These receptors all stem from a woman aged 50 to 60 with Graves' hyperthyroidism.

V is TRBV12-3 or TRBV12-4 and J is TRBJ2-5, with 8 bases aligning to TRBD2. V was clipped by 3 bases and J by 5 bases; unmatched bases: 5. This CDR3 is 14 amino acids long. CDR3 protein: CASSFSGGGETQYF. In nucleotides, the CDR3 is TGTGCCAGCAGTTTCTCCGGGGGGGGGGAGACCCAGTACTTC.

The chain employs TRBV28 and TRBJ2-7; perhaps TRBD1 as D (6 bases). Per germline, CDR1 MDHEN and CDR2 SYDVKM. This CDR3 has 13 residues. With 6 bases removed from V and 1 base from J, the gap between germline ends came to 10 bases. For the CDR3, the DNA is TGTGCCAGCAGCTCCGGGACATCCTACGAGCAGTACTTC. Its protein product is CASSSGTSYEQYF.

Many counts were recorded for this clonotype. CDR3: CASTQRGQQGGGDTQYF. As DNA, the CDR3 is TGCGCCAGCACCCAGAGGGGTCAACAAGGCGGGGGAGATACGCAGTATTTT. This chain joins TRBV5-1 and TRBJ2-3; 7 nucleotides align to TRBD2. Germline assignment: CDR1 SGHRS and CDR2 YFSETQ. This CDR3 has 17 residues. V was pared by 6 bases and J by 5 bases, with 18 bases of the junction left unmatched.

The sample holds many counts of this clonotype. The chain joins TRBV11-2 to TRBJ2-1, with 8 bases matching TRBD2. CDR3 length equals 12 residues. Unmatched junction bases numbered 5, after V lost 3 bases and J lost 13 bases. The germline gives CDR1 SGHAT, CDR2 FQNNGV. The CDR3 sequence is CASSLTSETQFF. The CDR3 DNA is TGTGCCAGCAGCTTGACTAGCGAGACTCAGTTCTTC.

This clonotype was detected ten times or more. The chain employs TRBV28 and TRBJ2-7; TRBD2 matches at 10 bases. The V and J ends lost 4 bases and 2 bases, in that order; junction bases with no gene match: 5. CDR1 and CDR2 (germline): MDHEN, SYDVKM. The length of the CDR3 is 15 residues. For the CDR3, the DNA is TGTGCCAGCAGTTCCGGACTAGCGGAGGCCTACGAGCAGTACTTC. The encoded protein is CASSSGLAEAYEQYF.

The V call is TRBV25-1, the J call TRBJ2-1; 11 nucleotides match TRBD2. The germline CDR1 and CDR2 sequences are MGHDK and SYGVNS. The CDR3 is 19 amino acids. Trimming removed 0 bases from V and 3 bases from J; junction bases left unmatched: 10. CDR3 nucleotides: TGTGCCAGCAGTGAATACCGTTTATTTACTAGCGGGAGCTACAATGAGCAGTTCTTC. Translation gives CASSEYRLFTSGSYNEQFF.

The table lists this clonotype with many counts. V usage is TRBV20-1 and J usage is TRBJ2-1, with 10 bases identical to TRBD2. After removal of 6 bases from V and 4 bases from J, the junction contained 9 bases not matched to a gene. Germline CDR1 DFQATT, CDR2 SNEGSKA (reference sequence). The CDR3 has 15 residues. The CDR3 spells CSAVDSGGSYNEQFF. The CDR3 DNA reads TGCAGTGCAGTGGATAGCGGGGGGAGTTACAATGAGCAGTTCTTC.

This rearrangement joins TRBV4-2 to TRBJ1-5; D unclear. The CDR3 loop spans 15 amino acids. Germline V CDR1 and CDR2: LGHNA, YNFKEQ. Trimming shortened V by 0 bases and J by 1 base, and 7 bases separated the two germline ends. The CDR3 here is CASSQEHLSNQPQHF. In DNA form, the CDR3 reads TGTGCCAGCAGCCAAGAACACCTAAGCAATCAGCCCCAGCATTTT.

This clonotype has only a few counts. The chain uses TRBV4-2 and TRBJ2-5; 12 nucleotides line up with TRBD2. The CDR3 has 17 amino acids. Trimming cost V 1 base and J 4 bases; bases outside gene matches: 7. Germline lookup yields CDR1 LGHNA and CDR2 YNFKEQ. CDR3 DNA sequence: TGTGCCAGCAGCCAAGGAACTAGCGGGGGGCAGGGAGAGACCCAGTACTTC. Protein product: CASSQGTSGGQGETQYF.

This clonotype occurred a few times. The chain recombines TRBV9 with TRBJ2-7, with D possibly being TRBD1 (6 bases). Germline CDR1 SGDLS, CDR2 YYNGEE. V lost 0 bases and J 1 base, leaving 11 bases between the germline ends. The CDR3 contains 15 residues. DNA of the CDR3: TGTGCCAGCAGCGTAGGGGACATGACTTCCTACGAGCAGTACTTC. Translated, it gives CASSVGDMTSYEQYF.

This clonotype was counted ten times or more. The gene calls are TRBV27 and TRBJ2-3; 9 bases line up with TRBD1. Trimming took 3 bases from V and 2 from J; bases not matched to a gene: 3. The CDR3 totals 15 residues. Looked up from germline, CDR1 is MNHEY and CDR2 is SMNVEV (reference sequence). CDR3 sequence reads: CASSFGQGNTDTQYF. The CDR3 DNA reads TGTGCCAGCAGTTTCGGACAGGGGAACACAGATACGCAGTATTTT.

This clonotype was observed at least ten times. V is TRBV2 and J is TRBJ2-7; 9 bases map to TRBD1. J was trimmed by 7 bases and V by 4 bases; bases with no gene match: 5. The CDR3 length is 13 residues. Germline V gene sequence: CDR1 SNHLY, CDR2 FYNNEI. The CDR3 reads CASSGDRAEEQYF. Written as DNA, the CDR3 is TGTGCCAGCAGTGGGGACAGGGCGGAAGAGCAGTACTTC.

On this clonotype: A clone one base away is much larger, so this may be a read error. The V gene is TRBV2, the J gene TRBJ2-2; 7 bases match TRBD2. The CDR3 is 15 residues long. The V and J ends lost 5 bases and 4 bases, in that order; junction bases with no gene match: 7. The germline V gene encodes CDR1 SNHLY and CDR2 FYNNEI. Here the CDR3 reads CASSPDGGFTGELFF. Here the CDR3 DNA reads TGTGCCAGCAGTCCGGACGGGGGGTTCACCGGGGAGCTGTTTTTT.

This clonotype was counted many times. The chain is built from TRBV28 and TRBJ2-3; D gene uncertain. The CDR3 runs to 14 residues. Trimming cost V 3 bases and J 2 bases, with 9 bases left between them. Germline CDR1 reads MDHEN; CDR2 reads SYDVKM. For the CDR3, the DNA is TGTGCCAGCAGTTTGCAGGCACCCACAGATACGCAGTATTTT. Amino acids: CASSLQAPTDTQYF.

The genes are TRBV2 and TRBJ2-2, with 7 bases aligning to TRBD1. With V trimmed by 8 bases and J by 3 bases, 12 bases remained unmatched. The CDR3 sequence is 16 residues long. Per the germline V gene, CDR1 is SNHLY and CDR2 is FYNNEI. CDR3 region: CASGPTGSQHTGELFF. As DNA, the CDR3 is TGTGCCAGCGGGCCGACAGGGTCTCAGCACACCGGGGAGCTGTTTTTT.

This clonotype was seen a few times. The J gene is TRBJ1-6, the V gene TRBV6-1; D possibly corresponds to TRBD1 (5 bases). The CDR3 length is 16 residues. Germline loops: CDR1 MNHNS, CDR2 SASEGT. V was cut by 1 base and J by 6 bases, with 13 bases left in between. The CDR3 loop reads CASSEVQAFSNSPLHF. CDR3 nucleotides: TGTGCCAGCAGTGAAGTACAGGCTTTTTCTAATTCACCCCTCCACTTT.

This rearrangement joins TRBV10-1 to TRBJ2-7, with D tentatively TRBD2 (6 bases). V was pared by 6 bases and J by 5 bases, with 11 bases between. Germline V lookup: CDR1 WNHNN, CDR2 SYGVQD (reference sequence). This CDR3 has 12 residues. The CDR3 region has the DNA TGCGCCAGCAGCAGGGACTTGAACGAGCAGTACTTC. This encodes CASSRDLNEQYF.

The chain joins TRBV30 to TRBJ2-7; D is undetermined. The CDR3 is made up of 13 amino acids. The germline CDR1 and CDR2 sequences are GTSNPN and SVGIG (reference sequence). The V end lost 3 bases, the J end lost 1 base, and 10 bases lay between the germline ends. The CDR3 here is CAWRTYGSYEQYF. CDR3 DNA sequence: TGTGCCTGGAGAACGTATGGTTCCTACGAGCAGTACTTC.

The chain uses TRBV4-1 and TRBJ1-2, with D unresolved. Germline V gene sequence: CDR1 MGHRA, CDR2 YSYEKL. Trimming stripped 1 base from V and 4 bases from J, with 13 bases between. CDR3 length equals 15 residues. This chain's CDR3 is CASSQGRTESYGYTF. CDR3 bases: TGCGCCAGCAGCCAAGGGCGGACGGAGTCCTATGGCTACACCTTC.

The chain combines TRBV28 with TRBJ2-7; 7 bases match TRBD2. Germline lookup yields CDR1 MDHEN and CDR2 SYDVKM. Unmatched junction bases numbered 9, after V lost 7 bases and J lost 3 bases. This CDR3 has 14 amino acids. DNA for the CDR3: TGTGCCAGCAAGAGCGGGGACCGTTACTACGAGCAGTACTTC. Encoded protein: CASKSGDRYYEQYF.